This is a list of T cell receptor beta chains from one sample in a study of CD8 T cells in Susac syndrome. TCRdb called the immunoSEQ multiplex PCR reads again in MiXCR, with one record for every CDR3 protein. The sample has 200,000 or so distinct CDR3 sequences; 80% to 95% are singletons. The source material was CD8+ T cells from PBMCs. The receptors shown here come from a human donor with multiple sclerosis. The CDR3 runs from the conserved cysteine through the conserved F or W. The order of the fields is CDR3 protein, CDR3 DNA, clone size, J gene, V gene, D gene. The D gene is left open where the match is weak. The size of a clone is reported for some rows only, either as once, few or many, or as a class for expanded clones.

CASSFGGGGGEAFF TGTGCCAGCAGCTTTGGAGGGGGAGGGGGTGAAGCTTTCTTT NA TRBJ1-1 TRBV5-6 NA
CASSLAKDTQYF TGTGCCAGCAGCTTAGCCAAAGATACGCAGTATTTT NA TRBJ2-3 TRBV7-6 NA
CASREGPGGELFF TGTGCCAGCAGAGAGGGCCCTGGCGGGGAGCTGTTTTTT NA TRBJ2-2 TRBV28 NA
CASAFIAGYGGELFF TGTGCCAGCGCCTTTATCGCGGGGTACGGCGGGGAGCTGTTTTTT once TRBJ2-2 TRBV7-9 NA
CASSATSDGTGELFF TGTGCCAGCAGTGCGACTAGCGATGGCACCGGGGAGCTGTTTTTT NA TRBJ2-2 TRBV6-4 TRBD2
CSARVGTGAYEQYF TGCAGTGCTAGAGTGGGGACAGGGGCCTACGAGCAGTACTTC NA TRBJ2-7 TRBV20-1 TRBD1
CSAPRQVNEQFF TGCAGTGCCCCCCGACAGGTCAATGAGCAGTTCTTC NA TRBJ2-1 TRBV20-1 NA
CASSLSWTSGEQYF TGTGCCAGCAGTCTCTCCTGGACTAGCGGCGAGCAGTACTTC NA TRBJ2-7 TRBV27 TRBD2
CASSNYRGSIQPQHF TGTGCCAGTAGTAACTACAGGGGATCCATTCAGCCCCAGCATTTT NA TRBJ1-5 TRBV19 TRBD1
CASSPVGFYEQYF TGTGCCAGCAGCCCCGTGGGTTTCTACGAGCAGTACTTC NA TRBJ2-7 TRBV6-5 NA
CASRQQGSNEKLFF TGTGCCAGCAGACAACAGGGCTCTAATGAAAAACTGTTTTTT NA TRBJ1-4 TRBV7-2 NA
CATSVAGRETQYF TGTGCCACCAGCGTAGCGGGAAGAGAGACCCAGTACTTC once TRBJ2-5 TRBV15 TRBD2
CASSSGTYPSGIDEQFF TGCGCCAGCAGCTCCGGGACATATCCTTCTGGTATCGATGAGCAGTTCTTC NA TRBJ2-1 TRBV5-1 NA
CASSPGPIGAYEQYF TGTGCCAGCAGCCCCGGGCCCATAGGAGCCTACGAGCAGTACTTC NA TRBJ2-7 TRBV6-5 NA
CASSIQGDYNEQFF TGTGCCAGTAGTATCCAGGGGGACTACAATGAGCAGTTCTTC NA TRBJ2-1 TRBV19 TRBD1
CASSRTSRYEQYF TGTGCCAGCAGTCGGACTAGCCGCTACGAGCAATACTTC NA TRBJ2-7 TRBV27 TRBD2
CASTSGPSTDTQYF TGTGCCAGCACATCGGGGCCAAGCACAGATACGCAGTATTTT NA TRBJ2-3 TRBV27 NA